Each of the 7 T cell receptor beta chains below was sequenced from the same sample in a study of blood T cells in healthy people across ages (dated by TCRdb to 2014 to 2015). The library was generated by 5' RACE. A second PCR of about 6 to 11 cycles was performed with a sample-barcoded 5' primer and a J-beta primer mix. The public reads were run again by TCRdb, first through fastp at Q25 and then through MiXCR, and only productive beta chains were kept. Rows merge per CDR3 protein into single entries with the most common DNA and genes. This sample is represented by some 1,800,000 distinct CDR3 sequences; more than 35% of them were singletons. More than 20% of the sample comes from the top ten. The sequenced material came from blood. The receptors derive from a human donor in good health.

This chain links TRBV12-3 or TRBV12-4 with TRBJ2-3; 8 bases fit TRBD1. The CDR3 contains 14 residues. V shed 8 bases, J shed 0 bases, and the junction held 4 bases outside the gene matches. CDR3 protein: CASLRDRSTDTQYF. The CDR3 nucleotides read TGTGCCAGCCTTCGGGACAGGAGCACAGATACGCAGTATTTT.

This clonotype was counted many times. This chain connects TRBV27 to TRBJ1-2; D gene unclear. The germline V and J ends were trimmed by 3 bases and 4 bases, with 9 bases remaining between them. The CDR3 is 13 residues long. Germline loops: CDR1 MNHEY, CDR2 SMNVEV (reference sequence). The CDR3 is CASSFRVGYGYTF. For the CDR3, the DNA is TGTGCCAGCAGTTTTAGGGTGGGCTATGGCTACACCTTC.

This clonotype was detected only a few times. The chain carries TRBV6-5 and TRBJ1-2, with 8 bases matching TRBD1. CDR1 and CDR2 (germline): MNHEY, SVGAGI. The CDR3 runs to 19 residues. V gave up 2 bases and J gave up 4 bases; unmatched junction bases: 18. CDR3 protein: CASSYRVSAGGGGVYGYTF. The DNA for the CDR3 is TGTGCCAGCAGTTACCGCGTTTCGGCAGGGGGCGGAGGCGTCTATGGCTACACCTTC.

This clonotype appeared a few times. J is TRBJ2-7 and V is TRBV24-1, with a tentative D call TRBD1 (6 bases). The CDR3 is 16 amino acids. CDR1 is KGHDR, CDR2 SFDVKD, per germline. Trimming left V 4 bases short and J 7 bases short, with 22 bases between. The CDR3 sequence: CATSDSLPGQLLEQYF. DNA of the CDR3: TGTGCCACCAGTGACTCGTTACCGGGACAATTATTGGAGCAGTACTTC.

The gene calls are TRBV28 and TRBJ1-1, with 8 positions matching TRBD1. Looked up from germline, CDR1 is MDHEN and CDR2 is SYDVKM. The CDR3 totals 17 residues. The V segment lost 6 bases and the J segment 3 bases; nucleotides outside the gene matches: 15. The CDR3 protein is CASRPVNSGQDHTEAFF. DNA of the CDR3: TGTGCCAGCAGACCTGTTAACTCGGGACAGGACCACACTGAAGCTTTCTTT.

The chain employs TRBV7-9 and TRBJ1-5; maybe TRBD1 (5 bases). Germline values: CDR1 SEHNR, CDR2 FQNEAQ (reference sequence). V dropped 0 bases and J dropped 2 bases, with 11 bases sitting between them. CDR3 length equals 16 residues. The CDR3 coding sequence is TGTGCCAGCAGCTTAGCGGGGAGGGGAGGCAATCAGCCCCAGCATTTT. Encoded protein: CASSLAGRGGNQPQHF. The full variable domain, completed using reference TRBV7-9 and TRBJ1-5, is DTGVSQNPRHKITKRGQNVTFRCDPISEHNRLYWYRQTLGQGPEFLTYFQNEAQLEKSRLLSDRFSAERPKGSFSTLEIQRTEQGDSAMYLCASSLAGRGGNQPQHFGDGTRLSIL.

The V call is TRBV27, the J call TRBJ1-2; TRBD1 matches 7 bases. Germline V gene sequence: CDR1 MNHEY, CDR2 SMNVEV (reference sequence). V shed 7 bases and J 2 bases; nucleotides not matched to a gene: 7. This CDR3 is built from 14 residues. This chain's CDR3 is CASKRTQGNYGYTF. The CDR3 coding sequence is TGTGCCAGCAAGCGAACACAGGGGAACTATGGCTACACCTTC.